This T cell receptor (beta chain) emerged from a study of identical twins. Whole-study results and caveats: When twins shared out-of-frame alpha sequences, those sequences had excess low generation probability. Monozygotic twins shared more out-of-frame TCR alpha than recombination models predicted.

A universal primer site was created by template switching, with the cDNA bearing unique molecular identifiers. Via MiXCR, TCRdb re-called the 5' RACE reads, giving one row per CDR3 protein. This sample has just under 650,000 distinct CDR3 sequences, with 7.1% found just once. The V gene's germline CDR1 is SGHRS and CDR2 YFSETQ. The CDR3 length is 15 residues. Trimming shortened V by 4 bases and J by 3 bases, and 16 bases separated the two germline ends. This clonotype was seen many times. What it recognizes is unknown. The data were also submitted as part of a second study, on yellow fever vaccine responses in identical twins.

The chain joins TRBV5-1 to TRBJ1-1; tentative D call: TRBD1 (6 bases). The TCR originated in a woman under 30 in good health. What was sequenced was PBMCs. CDR3 DNA sequence: TGCGCCAGCAGCAAACCTACAGGGTCCCACACTGAAGCTTTCTTT. Translating gives CASSKPTGSHTEAFF. Combining the CDR3 with reference TRBV5-1 and TRBJ1-1 gives the whole variable domain KAGVTQTPRYLIKTRGQQVTLSCSPISGHRSVSWYQQTPGQGLQFLFEYFSETQRNKGNFPGRFSGRQFSNSRSEMNVSTLELGDSALYLCASSKPTGSHTEAFFGQGTRLTVV.